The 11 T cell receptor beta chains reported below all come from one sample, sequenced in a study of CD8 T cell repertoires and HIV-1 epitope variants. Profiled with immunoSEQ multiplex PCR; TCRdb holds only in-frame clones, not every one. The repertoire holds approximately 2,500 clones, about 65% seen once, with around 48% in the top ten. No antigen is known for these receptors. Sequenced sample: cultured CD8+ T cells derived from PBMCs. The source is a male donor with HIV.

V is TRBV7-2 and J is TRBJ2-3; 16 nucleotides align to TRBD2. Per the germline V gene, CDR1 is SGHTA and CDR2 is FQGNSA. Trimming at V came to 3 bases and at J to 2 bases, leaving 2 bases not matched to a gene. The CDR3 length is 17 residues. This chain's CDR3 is CASSLGLAGGPTDTQYF. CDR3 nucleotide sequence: TGTGCCAGCAGCTTGGGACTAGCGGGAGGGCCCACAGATACGCAGTATTTT. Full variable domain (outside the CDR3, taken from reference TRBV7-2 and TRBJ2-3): GAGVSQSPSNKVTEKGKDVELRCDPISGHTALYWYRQSLGQGLEFLIYFQGNSAPDKSGLPSDRFSAERTGGSVSTLTIQRTQQEDSAVYLCASSLGLAGGPTDTQYFGPGTRLTVL.

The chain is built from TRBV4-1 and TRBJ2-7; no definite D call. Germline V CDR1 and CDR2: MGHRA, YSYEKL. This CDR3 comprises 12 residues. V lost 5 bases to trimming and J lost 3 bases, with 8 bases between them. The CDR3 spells CASSGTNYEQYF. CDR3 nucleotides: TGCGCCAGCAGCGGCACTAACTACGAGCAGTACTTC.

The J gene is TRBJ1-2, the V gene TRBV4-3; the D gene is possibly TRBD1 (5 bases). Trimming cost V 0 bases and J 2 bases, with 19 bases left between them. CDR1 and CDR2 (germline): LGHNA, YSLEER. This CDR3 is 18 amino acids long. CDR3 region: CASSQEGEGDLTNYGYTF. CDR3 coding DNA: TGCGCCAGCAGCCAAGAAGGGGAAGGCGACCTGACGAACTATGGCTACACCTTC.

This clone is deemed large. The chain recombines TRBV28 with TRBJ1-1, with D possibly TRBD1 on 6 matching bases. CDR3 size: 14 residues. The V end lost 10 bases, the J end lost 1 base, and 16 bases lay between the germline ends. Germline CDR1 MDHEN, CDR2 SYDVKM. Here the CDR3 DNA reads TGTGCCACCTTTCCGACAGGCTCGAACACTGAAGCTTTCTTT. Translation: CATFPTGSNTEAFF.

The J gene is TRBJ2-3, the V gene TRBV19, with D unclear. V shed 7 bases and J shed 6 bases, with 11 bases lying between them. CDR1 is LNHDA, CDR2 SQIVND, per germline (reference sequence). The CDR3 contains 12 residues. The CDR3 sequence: CASNDLWDTQYF. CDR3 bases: TGTGCCAGTAATGACCTCTGGGATACGCAGTATTTT.

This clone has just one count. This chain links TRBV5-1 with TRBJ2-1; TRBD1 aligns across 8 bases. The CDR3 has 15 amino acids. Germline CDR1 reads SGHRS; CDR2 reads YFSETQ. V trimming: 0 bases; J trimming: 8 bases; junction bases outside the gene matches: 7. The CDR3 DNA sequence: TGCGCCAGCAGCTTGGCCCAGGGGGCGCTTTATGAGCAGTTCTTC. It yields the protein CASSLAQGALYEQFF. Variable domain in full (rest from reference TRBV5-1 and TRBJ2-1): KAGVTQTPRYLIKTRGQQVTLSCSPISGHRSVSWYQQTPGQGLQFLFEYFSETQRNKGNFPGRFSGRQFSNSRSEMNVSTLELGDSALYLCASSLAQGALYEQFFGPGTRLTVL.

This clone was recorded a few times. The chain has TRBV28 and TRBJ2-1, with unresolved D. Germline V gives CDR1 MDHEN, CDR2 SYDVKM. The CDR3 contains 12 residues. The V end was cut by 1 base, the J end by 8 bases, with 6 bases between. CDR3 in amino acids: CASSLSVYEQFF. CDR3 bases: TGTGCCAGCAGTTTATCGGTTTATGAGCAGTTCTTC.

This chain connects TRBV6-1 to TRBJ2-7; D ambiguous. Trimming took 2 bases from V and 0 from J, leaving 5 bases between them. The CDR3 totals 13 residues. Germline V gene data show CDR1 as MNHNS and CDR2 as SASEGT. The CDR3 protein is CASSEHSSYEQYF. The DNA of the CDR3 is TGTGCCAGCAGTGAACACAGCTCCTACGAGCAGTACTTC.

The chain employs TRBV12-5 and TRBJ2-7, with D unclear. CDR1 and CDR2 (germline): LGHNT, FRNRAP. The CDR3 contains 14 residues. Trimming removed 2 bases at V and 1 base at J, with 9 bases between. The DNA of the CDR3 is TGTGCTAGTGGTTTGCCGGGCCAGTCCTACGAGCAGTACTTC. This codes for CASGLPGQSYEQYF.

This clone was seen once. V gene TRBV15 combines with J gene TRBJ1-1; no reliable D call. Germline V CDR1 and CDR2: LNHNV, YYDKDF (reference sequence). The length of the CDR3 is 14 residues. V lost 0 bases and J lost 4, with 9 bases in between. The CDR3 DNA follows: TGTGCCACCAGCAGAGATAACGCCGGCACTGAAGCTTTCTTT. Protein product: CATSRDNAGTEAFF.

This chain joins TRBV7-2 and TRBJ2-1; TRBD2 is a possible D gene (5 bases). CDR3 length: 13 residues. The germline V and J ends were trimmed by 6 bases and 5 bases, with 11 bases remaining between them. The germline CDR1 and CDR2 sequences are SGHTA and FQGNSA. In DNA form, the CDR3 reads TGTGCCAGCAGTCCGGGGTGGAACAATGAGCAGTTCTTC. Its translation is CASSPGWNNEQFF.